Listed below are T cell receptor beta chains from one sample, sequenced in a study of identical twins. One entry per CDR3 protein results from TCRdb running MiXCR on the 5' RACE reads. The sample holds more than 1.5 million distinct CDR3 sequences, around 29% seen once. Sequenced sample: cord blood. Source of these receptors: a newborn girl in good health. Both conserved end residues are part of each CDR3. A D gene is named only where the DNA matches it firmly. Size is stated for part of the rows, as once, few or many counts, or as a class when the clone is expanded.

TRBJ2-5,-,TRBV20-1,16,-,TGCAGTGCTAGGGGCACTGGGACACACCTTGAGGAGACCCAGTACTTC,CSARGTGTHLEETQYF
TRBJ2-1,TRBD2,TRBV6-5,15,-,TGTGCCAGCAGTTACGTAGCGGGAGGTGGAAGTGAGCAGTTCTTC,CASSYVAGGGSEQFF
TRBJ1-4,-,TRBV9,14,-,TGTGCCAGCAGCGCGGACAGTTTTAATGAAAAACTGTTTTTT,CASSADSFNEKLFF
TRBJ1-2,-,TRBV27,12,-,TGTGCCAGCACCAAGCAGGGCTATGGCTACACCTTC,CASTKQGYGYTF
TRBJ2-7,-,TRBV5-1,13,few,TGCGCCAGCAGCTTATCCTACCCCTACGAGCAGTACTTC,CASSLSYPYEQYF
TRBJ2-2,-,TRBV29-1,11,few,TGCAGCGTTGTATACACCGGGGAGCTGTTTTTT,CSVVYTGELFF
TRBJ2-5,TRBD2,TRBV20-1,12,few,TGCAGTGCTAAGCGGGGGGAAGAGACCCAGTACTTC,CSAKRGEETQYF
TRBJ2-1,TRBD2,TRBV5-1,16,-,TGCGCCAGCAGCGTCTCTAGCGGGGGGGTTCTCAATGAGCAGTTCTTC,CASSVSSGGVLNEQFF
TRBJ2-2,-,TRBV7-9,15,-,TGTGCCAGCAGCTTACGCTCGGGGCTCACCGGGGAGCTGTTTTTT,CASSLRSGLTGELFF
TRBJ1-5,TRBD1,TRBV27,17,-,TGTGCCAGCAGCCCCAAGGGTGGCTACAGGGGAGCTCAGCCCCAGCATTTT,CASSPKGGYRGAQPQHF
TRBJ2-4,-,TRBV20-1,14,few,TGCAGTGCAAGGGACTCTTTAGCCAAAAACATTCAGTACTTC,CSARDSLAKNIQYF
TRBJ2-7,-,TRBV20-1,15,once,TGCAGTGCTAGAGAAGGCCCAGGGGGAGGCGACGAGCAGTACTTC,CSAREGPGGGDEQYF
TRBJ1-5,-,TRBV10-3,14,-,TGTGCCATCAGTGAGTCAGCGTGGGATCAGCCCCAGCATTTT,CAISESAWDQPQHF
TRBJ2-1,TRBD1,TRBV9,14,-,TGTGCCAGCAGCGGGGACAGGGCCGGCAATGAGCAGTTCTTC,CASSGDRAGNEQFF
TRBJ1-4,-,TRBV29-1,13,few,TGCAGCGTTGGGTACAGCCCTAATGAAAAACTGTTTTTT,CSVGYSPNEKLFF
TRBJ2-3,TRBD2,TRBV9,14,-,TGTGCCAGCAGCGATCGGCTAGCGGTAGATACGCAGTATTTT,CASSDRLAVDTQYF
TRBJ2-1,TRBD1,TRBV10-3,20,few,TGTGCCATCAGTAAAGGACAGGCCGCCGCCCCCCCAAGCTCCTACAATGAGCAGTTCTTC,CAISKGQAAAPPSSYNEQFF
TRBJ1-2,-,TRBV29-1,13,many,TGCAGCGTTGAAGATCGGTGGGCACTTGGCTACACCTTC,CSVEDRWALGYTF